This is a list of T cell receptor beta chains from one sample in a study of response to subunit inactivated influenza vaccine. From the RT-PCR reads, TCRdb called clonotypes with MiXCR, one entry per CDR3 protein. Of over 750,000 distinct CDR3 sequences in the sample, roughly 20% are singletons; the top ten hold 10% to 13%. The sequencing used PBMCs from blood, collected about 5 days after vaccination. These receptors were obtained from a man in his fifties who received an inactivated influenza vaccine. The CDR3 runs from the conserved cysteine through the conserved F or W. Each record gives: clone size, V gene, J gene, CDR3 protein. Where a row states a size, it is once, few, many or the class of an expanded clone; other rows omit it.

size: NA; V: TRBV5-5; J: TRBJ2-5; CDR3: CASSLIRGVETQYF
size: NA; V: TRBV5-1; J: TRBJ1-1; CDR3: CASSYGTGSMNTEAFF
size: NA; V: TRBV20-1; J: TRBJ2-3; CDR3: CSARTPRTSGSPDTQYF
size: few; V: TRBV4-3; J: TRBJ1-4; CDR3: CASSLSHGSPREKLFF
size: many; V: TRBV12-3/TRBV12-4; J: TRBJ1-5; CDR3: CASSSGTGVQPQHF
size: many; V: TRBV27; J: TRBJ2-7; CDR3: CASSPGQGASYEQYF
size: NA; V: TRBV10-3; J: TRBJ1-2; CDR3: CAISSLGNYGYTF
size: many; V: TRBV5-6; J: TRBJ2-7; CDR3: CASSLVGIRYEQYF
size: NA; V: TRBV20-1; J: TRBJ1-4; CDR3: CSAGGYPGTGDEKLFF
size: many; V: TRBV12-3/TRBV12-4; J: TRBJ2-6; CDR3: CASSSATGANVLTF
size: NA; V: TRBV29-1; J: TRBJ1-2; CDR3: CSAISDVGGTF